The source of this T cell receptor (beta chain) is a study of human T cells and chemical hapten exposure. For the study at large: Small pooled library volume differences chiefly drove per-sample TCR yield variation. Study-level results: Sensitizing with DPC caused no change in TCRs above 1 in 1000 frequency.

Whole blood, unfractionated, served as the material for total RNA extraction. TCRdb re-called the 5' RACE reads through MiXCR, storing one row per CDR3 protein. The repertoire holds about 81,000 distinct CDR3 sequences, with more than 7.5% as singletons. Trimming left V 6 bases short and J 3 bases short, with 23 bases between. The CDR3 runs to 17 residues. This clonotype was counted ten times or more. Antigen unknown. The clonotype was recovered from a male donor in good health. V and J are TRBV12-3 or TRBV12-4 and TRBJ1-1, with D unresolved. This CDR3 is CASSPLRTPIADTEAFF. DNA for the CDR3: TGTGCCAGCAGCCCATTAAGGACCCCAATAGCGGACACTGAAGCTTTCTTT.